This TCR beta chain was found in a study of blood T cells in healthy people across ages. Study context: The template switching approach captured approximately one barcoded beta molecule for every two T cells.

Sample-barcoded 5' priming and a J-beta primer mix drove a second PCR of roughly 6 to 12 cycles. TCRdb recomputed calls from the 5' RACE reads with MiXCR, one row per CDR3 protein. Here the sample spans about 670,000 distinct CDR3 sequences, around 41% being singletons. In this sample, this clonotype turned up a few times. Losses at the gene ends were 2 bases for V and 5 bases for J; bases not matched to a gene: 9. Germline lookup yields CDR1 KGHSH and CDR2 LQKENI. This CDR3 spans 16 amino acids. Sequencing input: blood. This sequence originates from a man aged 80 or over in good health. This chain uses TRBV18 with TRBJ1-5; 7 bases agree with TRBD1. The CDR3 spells CASSPSRQGVDQPQHF. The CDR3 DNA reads TGTGCCAGCTCACCATCGCGCCAGGGGGTCGATCAGCCCCAGCATTTT. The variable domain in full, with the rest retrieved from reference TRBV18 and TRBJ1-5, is NAGVMQNPRHLVRRRGQEARLRCSPMKGHSHVYWYRQLPEEGLKFMVYLQKENIIDESGMPKERFSAEFPKEGPSILRIQQVVRGDSAAYFCASSPSRQGVDQPQHFGDGTRLSIL.